This TCR beta chain originates from a study of T cells in Graves' hyperthyroidism and ophthalmopathy. TCR beta CDR3 sequences were amplified from RNA transcripts. Researchers ran a first-round RT-PCR on the TCR CDR3 using the HTBI primer set. A single record per CDR3 protein comes from TCRdb applying MiXCR to the multiplex PCR reads. The data contain 300,000 to 450,000 distinct CDR3 sequences, approximately 25% of them singletons. The length of the CDR3 is 15 residues. Looked up from germline, CDR1 is LNHDA and CDR2 is SQIVND (reference sequence). The V gene lost 8 bases and the J gene lost 4 bases, with 19 bases spanning the gap. When ophthalmopathy did not progress within 18 months, Graves' hyperthyroidism was considered stable.

Specimen: blood. The rearrangement joins TRBV19 to TRBJ2-3; tentatively, D is TRBD2 (7 bases). The receptor was derived from a man aged 45 to 65 with Graves' hyperthyroidism. The CDR3 protein is CASGRPGEGADTQYF. The CDR3 coding sequence is TGTGCCAGTGGAAGACCAGGGGAGGGGGCAGATACGCAGTATTTT.